The entry below describes one TCR beta chain. The antigen remains unidentified. The read falls 3 residues short of the CDR3 end, and the missing part is taken from the germline J gene. TCR beta CDR3 amplified by multiplex PCR from roughly 1,100 ng genomic DNA. The protocol was immunoSEQ multiplex PCR, while the TCRdb copy is restricted to in-frame clones and leaves out a portion. Seen in this sample are about 30,000 clones; the ten most common clones hold 5.5% to 8.5%. The data belong to a study of T cells in women clearing cervical HPV infection. Looking at the study overall: Control women cleared a single incident HPV16 infection within 12 months.

The study's findings and limits: Repertoire richness, not evenness, was significantly elevated in CIN3+ cases versus controls.

With 0 bases clipped from V and 4 bases from J, the junction kept 3 bases outside the gene matches. This CDR3 is 15 amino acids long. Prevalent HPV16 infections were excluded; only incident single HPV16 infections included. The sequence derives from a woman aged 18 to 75 with a cervical HPV16 infection that either progressed to CIN3+ or cleared (not recorded which). The chain links TRBV12-3 or TRBV12-4 to TRBJ2-7, with 10 bases identical to TRBD1. The sequenced sample was blood buffy coat. The CDR3 is CASSLADRGSYEQYF. CDR3 DNA (partial): TGTGCCAGCAGTTTAGCGGACAGGGGGAGTTACGAG.